The 5 T cell receptor beta chains below all came from one sample that was sequenced in a study of tumor T cells in aggressive B-cell lymphoma. Sequencing was performed with immunoSEQ multiplex PCR; in TCRdb, only in-frame clones are kept and a portion is missing. This sample has 8,400 or so clones, with around four fifths found just once. Sample: tumor tissue. The source of these receptors is an adult with diffuse large B cell lymphoma.

V and J are TRBV5-6 and TRBJ1-2, with D tentatively TRBD1 (5 bases). Germline V gene lookup returns CDR1 SGHDT and CDR2 YYEEEE. Trimming stripped 6 bases from V and 4 bases from J, with 13 bases between. The length of the CDR3 is 13 residues. CDR3 DNA sequence: TGTGCCAGCACCCTCGGCGGGGGCTATGGCTACACCTTC. It specifies CASTLGGGYGYTF.

J is TRBJ2-5 and V is TRBV5-1; 11 positions match TRBD2. The V segment lost 0 bases and the J segment 4 bases; nucleotides outside the gene matches: 8. The CDR3 is made up of 17 amino acids. Germline CDR1 is SGHRS and CDR2 is YFSETQ. CDR3 nucleotide sequence: TGCGCCAGCAGCTTGGCCCGAACTAGCGGGAGTGGAGAGACCCAGTACTTC. It yields the protein CASSLARTSGSGETQYF.

The chain couples TRBV10-1 to TRBJ2-5, with D possibly being TRBD1 (6 bases). Trimming took 4 bases from V and 1 from J, leaving 13 bases between them. The CDR3 spans 15 residues. Germline CDR1 reads WNHNN; CDR2 reads SYGVQD (reference sequence). The DNA for the CDR3 is TGCGCCAGCAGTGGTTCCGGGACATTCCAAGAGACCCAGTACTTC. Protein product: CASSGSGTFQETQYF.

The chain links TRBV5-6 to TRBJ2-3, with a possible D match to TRBD1 (5 bases). This CDR3 has 13 amino acids. V was shortened by 1 base and J by 6 bases, with 9 bases between the two germline ends. In germline, CDR1 is SGHDT, CDR2 YYEEEE. The CDR3, as DNA: TGTGCCAGCAGCTTGACAGGCGTGGATACGCAGTATTTT. Encoded protein: CASSLTGVDTQYF.

The chain has TRBV9 and TRBJ1-1, with D perhaps TRBD1 (5 bases). Germline V lookup: CDR1 SGDLS, CDR2 YYNGEE. The CDR3 runs 15 residues. Trimming stripped 0 bases from V and 5 bases from J, with 14 bases between. In DNA, the CDR3 is TGTGCCAGCAGCGTAGGTGGGAGGGGTTATACTGAAGCTTTCTTT. As protein: CASSVGGRGYTEAFF.